This T cell receptor (beta chain) is from a study of OX40 agonist ivuxolimab in advanced cancers. At baseline, cycle 4 day 1, and cycle 7 day 1, blood was sampled. Germline V gene lookup returns CDR1 MNHEY and CDR2 SMNVEV (reference sequence). With V trimmed by 5 bases and J by 7 bases, 6 bases remained unmatched. The CDR3 has 15 amino acids. Sequencing used immunoSEQ multiplex PCR; TCRdb keeps in-frame clones, though not all of them. This table holds about 70,000 clones, 90% to 95% found once. Source: CD4+ or CD8+ T cells sorted from blood, taken in a trial of the OX40 agonist ivuxolimab. The V call is TRBV27, the J call TRBJ2-1; 12 nucleotides match TRBD1. The sequence was obtained from an adult with an advanced solid tumor such as melanoma, head and neck, liver or kidney cancer. The CDR3 reads CASSVGTGGTNEQFF. The CDR3 DNA reads as TGTGCCAGCAGTGTCGGGACAGGGGGCACGAATGAGCAGTTCTTC.